A selection of T cell receptor beta chains follows, all from one sample in a study of technical replicates of blood from a handful of donors. Repertoires were generated with immunoSEQ multiplex PCR, while TCRdb's copy carries only in-frame clones and drops some. The table records tens of thousands of clones, 75% to 90% of them present only once. Sequencing was performed on PBMCs. Receptor source: a human donor in good health. Some clones in this sample may be carry-over from other donors' samples. The CDR3 runs from the conserved cysteine through the conserved F or W. The D gene is left open where the match is weak. Clone size, where shown, is once, few, many, or a class for clones that have expanded.

clone size: .
V gene: TRBV28
D gene: .
J gene: TRBJ1-2
CDR3 protein: CASNSQALNYGYTF
CDR3 DNA: TGTGCCAGCAATTCACAGGCCCTTAACTATGGCTACACCTTC

clone size: .
V gene: TRBV11-2
D gene: TRBD1
J gene: TRBJ2-6
CDR3 protein: CASSGWTGRSGANVLTF
CDR3 DNA: TGTGCCAGCAGCGGATGGACAGGGCGCTCTGGGGCCAACGTCCTGACTTTC

clone size: .
V gene: TRBV7-9
D gene: TRBD2
J gene: TRBJ2-4
CDR3 protein: CASSNIAGWVAKNIQYF
CDR3 DNA: TGTGCCAGCAGCAACATAGCGGGATGGGTAGCCAAAAACATTCAGTACTTC

clone size: .
V gene: TRBV7-3
D gene: .
J gene: TRBJ1-5
CDR3 protein: CASSLNRDNQPQHF
CDR3 DNA: TGTGCCAGCAGCCTAAACAGGGACAATCAGCCCCAGCATTTT

clone size: once
V gene: TRBV2
D gene: TRBD1
J gene: TRBJ2-2
CDR3 protein: CASSAGVVWQGDTGELFF
CDR3 DNA: TGTGCCAGCAGTGCGGGCGTCGTTTGGCAGGGGGACACCGGGGAGCTGTTTTTT

clone size: .
V gene: TRBV19
D gene: .
J gene: TRBJ2-5
CDR3 protein: CASSIGTATSRETQYF
CDR3 DNA: TGTGCCAGTAGTATAGGGACAGCCACCAGTAGGGAGACCCAGTACTTC

clone size: once
V gene: TRBV7-3
D gene: .
J gene: TRBJ1-1
CDR3 protein: CASSKQATNTEAFF
CDR3 DNA: TGTGCCAGCAGCAAACAGGCGACGAACACTGAAGCTTTCTTT

clone size: .
V gene: TRBV2
D gene: TRBD1
J gene: TRBJ2-7
CDR3 protein: CAGDREGSYEQYF
CDR3 DNA: TGTGCCGGAGACAGGGAAGGCTCCTACGAGCAGTACTTC

clone size: .
V gene: TRBV6-6
D gene: TRBD2
J gene: TRBJ2-2
CDR3 protein: CASRSLAGVGTGELFF
CDR3 DNA: TGTGCCAGCAGGTCCCTAGCGGGAGTTGGAACCGGGGAGCTGTTTTTT

clone size: .
V gene: TRBV27
D gene: .
J gene: TRBJ1-2
CDR3 protein: CASSPGSGYTF
CDR3 DNA: TGTGCCAGCAGTCCAGGCTCTGGCTACACCTTC

clone size: .
V gene: TRBV18
D gene: TRBD2
J gene: TRBJ2-1
CDR3 protein: CASSPTSGSQGEQFF
CDR3 DNA: TGTGCCAGCTCACCAACTAGCGGGAGTCAGGGTGAGCAGTTCTTC

clone size: once
V gene: TRBV21-1
D gene: .
J gene: TRBJ2-7
CDR3 protein: CASSPTSGSTYEQYF
CDR3 DNA: TGTGCCAGCAGCCCGACTAGCGGTTCAACCTACGAGCAGTACTTC

clone size: .
V gene: TRBV4-1
D gene: .
J gene: TRBJ2-7
CDR3 protein: CASSQGRGTEQYF
CDR3 DNA: TGCGCCAGCAGCCAAGGAAGGGGGACCGAGCAGTACTTC

clone size: .
V gene: TRBV29-1
D gene: .
J gene: TRBJ2-1
CDR3 protein: CSVEDPSAYNEQFF
CDR3 DNA: TGCAGCGTTGAAGATCCTAGCGCTTACAATGAGCAGTTCTTC

clone size: .
V gene: TRBV5-1
D gene: .
J gene: TRBJ2-5
CDR3 protein: CASSLGSTPQETQYF
CDR3 DNA: TGCGCCAGCAGCTTGGGGAGTACGCCACAAGAGACCCAGTACTTC

clone size: .
V gene: TRBV9
D gene: .
J gene: TRBJ2-5
CDR3 protein: CASSPGTREQETQYF
CDR3 DNA: TGTGCCAGCAGCCCCGGGACTCGGGAACAAGAGACCCAGTACTTC

clone size: .
V gene: TRBV27
D gene: .
J gene: TRBJ2-2
CDR3 protein: CASSRYSGLDTGELFF
CDR3 DNA: TGTGCCAGCAGTCGATACTCAGGGTTGGACACCGGGGAGCTGTTTTTT

clone size: .
V gene: TRBV27
D gene: .
J gene: TRBJ1-5
CDR3 protein: CASSPQGNQPQHF
CDR3 DNA: TGTGCCAGCAGCCCACAGGGAAATCAGCCCCAGCATTTT

clone size: .
V gene: TRBV28
D gene: .
J gene: TRBJ1-1
CDR3 protein: CASIRTGYTEAFF
CDR3 DNA: TGTGCCAGCATCCGTACGGGGTACACTGAAGCTTTCTTT

clone size: .
V gene: TRBV4-3
D gene: TRBD2
J gene: TRBJ2-5
CDR3 protein: CASSLGRGAQETQYF
CDR3 DNA: TGCGCCAGCAGTCTTGGGCGGGGGGCGCAAGAGACCCAGTACTTC

clone size: .
V gene: TRBV19
D gene: .
J gene: TRBJ1-4
CDR3 protein: CASADRPNEKLFF
CDR3 DNA: TGTGCCAGCGCAGACAGGCCGAATGAAAAACTGTTTTTT

clone size: .
V gene: TRBV7-9
D gene: TRBD2
J gene: TRBJ2-3
CDR3 protein: CASSLGLAGGGTQYF
CDR3 DNA: TGTGCCAGCAGCTTAGGACTAGCGGGAGGTGGTACGCAGTATTTT

clone size: few
V gene: TRBV5-1
D gene: TRBD2
J gene: TRBJ2-7
CDR3 protein: CASSRLAGAGEQYF
CDR3 DNA: TGCGCCAGCAGTCGACTAGCGGGAGCTGGGGAGCAGTACTTC

clone size: .
V gene: TRBV5-1
D gene: .
J gene: TRBJ1-5
CDR3 protein: CASSLRRGQPQHF
CDR3 DNA: TGCGCCAGCAGCTTGAGGAGAGGACAGCCCCAGCATTTT

clone size: few
V gene: TRBV28
D gene: .
J gene: TRBJ2-1
CDR3 protein: CASSSNEQFF
CDR3 DNA: TGTGCCAGCAGCAGCAATGAGCAGTTCTTC